This T cell receptor (beta chain) is from a study of human T cells and chemical hapten exposure. Study-wide context: The use of 2% DPC on approximately 2 cm by approximately 2 cm of upper inner arm skin constituted sensitization. The study enrolled mostly female patients with alopecia areata, totalis or universalis. Variation in per-sample TCR yields came mainly from small pooled library volume differences.

The sample's time point: patch test 1, 2 weeks after DPC sensitization. Described treatment: therapeutic diphenylcyclopropenone sensitization with weekly scalp DPC. Patches went on only after blood had been drawn each time. The germline V gene encodes CDR1 MNHEY and CDR2 SVGEGT. CDR3 length: 13 amino acids. Trimming stripped 8 bases from V and 7 bases from J, with 15 bases between. The table lists this clonotype with a few counts. A single record per CDR3 protein comes from TCRdb applying MiXCR to the RACE reads. In the table there are about 99,000 distinct CDR3 sequences, 9.5% to 15% of which are singletons.

The sequenced sample was whole blood, obtained in connection with sensitization to the hapten diphenylcyclopropenone (DPC). The clonotype comes from a woman aged 40-49 years with alopecia areata. Some clones in this sample may be carry-over from other donors' samples. V usage is TRBV6-2 or TRBV6-3 and J usage is TRBJ2-1, with D perhaps matching TRBD2 (5 bases). The CDR3: CASAGGPLNEQFF. CDR3 in DNA: TGTGCCAGCGCTGGAGGACCTCTTAATGAGCAGTTCTTC.